This record concerns one T cell receptor (beta chain) sequence. Its antigen is unidentified. This may arise from a read error, as a much more abundant clone is one base away. Caucasian individuals from Russia who were healthy and aged about 6 to 90 acted as donors. Around 10 milliliters of peripheral blood were drawn from each donor. Per germline, CDR1 SGHAT and CDR2 FQNNGV. J gave up 11 bases and V 0 bases, and 10 bases lay outside the gene matches. The CDR3 contains 15 residues. This sample is drawn from a study of blood T cells in healthy people across ages. Overall study results and limits: Changes seen in expanded clonotypes were possibly confounded by donor CMV status left unknown. The diversity estimates, figures obtained from one million T cells, were considered underestimates.

The authors ran a second PCR of 7 to 11 cycles using a sample-barcoded 5' primer and a J-beta primer mix. TCRdb ran MiXCR on the 5' RACE reads and lists one entry per CDR3 protein. Of about 640,000 distinct CDR3 sequences in the sample, about 28% were seen once. This chain connects TRBV11-2 to TRBJ2-5; 9 bases line up with TRBD2. This receptor was identified in a woman older than 75 in good health. The sample consisted of blood. This CDR3 reads CASSLDRLAGNEQYF. The CDR3, as DNA: TGTGCCAGCAGCTTAGATCGGCTAGCGGGGAATGAGCAGTACTTC.